Many counts were recorded for the clone carrying this T cell receptor (beta chain). Its antigen is unidentified. Amplification of TRBV12-4/TRBJ1-2 clonotypes used adaptor-ligated barcode primers. In TCRdb, the multiplex PCR reads were re-called with MiXCR into one record per CDR3 protein. Counted here are nearly 1,000 distinct CDR3 sequences, 5.5% to 7% occurring once; the ten biggest clones make up 35%. V was clipped by 2 bases and J by 0 bases, with 7 bases between them. The CDR3 runs 14 residues. Findings and limits, study-wide: Tumor Treg TCRs overlapped most with tumor naive CD4+ cells. Tumor memory CD4+ T cell TCR gene usage was found to cluster with blood and lymph node memory CD4+ cells and with lymph node naive CD4+ cells.

The receptor comes from a female donor with breast cancer. The chain is built from TRBV12-3 or TRBV12-4 and TRBJ1-2; no definite D call. The source material was tumor-infiltrating naive CD4+ T cells sorted from the breast tumor. The subset here: naive CD4+ T cells, CD4+CD45RA+CD25-. CDR3 protein: CASSLQLTNYGYTF. The DNA for the CDR3 is TGTGCCAGCAGTTTACAGCTCACTAACTATGGCTACACCTTC.